The text below deals with one T cell receptor (beta chain). Germline V lookup: CDR1 SNHLY, CDR2 FYNNEI. The length of the CDR3 is 13 residues. After removal of 8 bases from V and 8 bases from J, the junction contained 6 bases not matched to a gene. The data are from a study of cytomegalovirus exposure and HLA in healthy donors. Amplification used 60 Vbeta primers and 13 Jbeta primers. The protocol was immunoSEQ multiplex PCR, while the TCRdb copy is restricted to in-frame clones and leaves out a portion. This table holds tens of thousands of clones. The sequenced sample was PBMCs. This clonotype was sampled from a man between 50 and 59 years old in good health and CMV-seronegative. V usage is TRBV2 and J usage is TRBJ1-4; 9 nucleotides agree with TRBD1. The CDR3 DNA follows: TGTGCCAGCGTGGGACAGGGAGACGAAAAACTGTTTTTT. Translating it yields CASVGQGDEKLFF.